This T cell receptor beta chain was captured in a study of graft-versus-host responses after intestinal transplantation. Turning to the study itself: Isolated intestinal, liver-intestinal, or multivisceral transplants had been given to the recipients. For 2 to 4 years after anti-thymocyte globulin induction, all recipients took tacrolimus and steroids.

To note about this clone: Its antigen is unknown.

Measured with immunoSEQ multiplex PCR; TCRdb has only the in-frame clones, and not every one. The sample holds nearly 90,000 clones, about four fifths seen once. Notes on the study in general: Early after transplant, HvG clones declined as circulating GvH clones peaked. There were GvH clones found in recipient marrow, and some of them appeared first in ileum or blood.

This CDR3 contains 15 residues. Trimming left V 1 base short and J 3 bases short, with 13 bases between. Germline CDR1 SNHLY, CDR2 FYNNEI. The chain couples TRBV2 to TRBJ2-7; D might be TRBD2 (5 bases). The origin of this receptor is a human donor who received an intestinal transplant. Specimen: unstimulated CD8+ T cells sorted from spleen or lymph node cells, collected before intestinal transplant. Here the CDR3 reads CASSEGPLANYEQYF. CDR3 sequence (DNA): TGTGCCAGCAGTGAAGGTCCGCTAGCTAACTACGAGCAGTACTTC.